The 12 T cell receptor beta chains in this list originate from one sample, sequenced in a study of blood T cells in healthy people across ages (dated by TCRdb to about 2015). To prepare the library, 5' RACE was applied. TCRdb names Illumina HiSeq 2500 as the instrument used. A second PCR of about 6 to 12 cycles was run with a J-beta primer mix and a sample-barcoded 5' primer. TCRdb trimmed public reads at Q25 via fastp, called clones via MiXCR and kept in-frame beta chains. One record per CDR3 amino acid sequence lists the most common genes and DNA. The sample table records more than 650,000 distinct CDR3 sequences; around half of these occur just once. Of the sample, around 40% falls within the top ten clones. What was sequenced was blood. The receptors derive from a man older than 75 in good health.

For this clonotype: One end of the junction is discordant with germline, which a read error may explain. The chain combines TRBV29-1 with TRBJ2-1, with 14 positions matching TRBD2. This CDR3 contains 18 residues. CDR1 is SQVTM and CDR2 is ANQGSEA in the germline V gene. In nucleotides, the CDR3 is TGCAGCGTGCTCGGGACTAGCGGGAGAGTGGGGGGCTACAATAAGCAGTTCTTC. This encodes CSVLGTSGRVGGYNKQFF.

The count of this clonotype is one. The chain uses TRBV28 and TRBJ2-7, with D perhaps TRBD1 or TRBD2 (5 bases each). The CDR3 has 14 residues. V lost 6 bases and J 3 bases, leaving 15 bases between the germline ends. The germline CDR1 and CDR2 sequences are MDHEN and SYDVKM. CDR3 protein: CASSREGWNYEQYF. The CDR3 coding sequence is TGTGCCAGCAGCCGCGAGGGGTGGAACTACGAGCAGTACTTC.

This clonotype was found a few times. The rearrangement uses TRBV20-1 and TRBJ2-7; maybe TRBD2 (6 bases). Trimming left V 6 bases short and J 4 bases short, with 16 bases between. The CDR3 spans 13 residues. Looked up from germline, CDR1 is DFQATT and CDR2 is SNEGSKA (reference sequence). CDR3 bases: TGCAGTGCCCGCTCGCGGGAACGATACGAGCAGTACTTC. Protein: CSARSRERYEQYF.

J is TRBJ2-5 and V is TRBV25-1, with D perhaps TRBD1 (6 bases). The germline CDR1 and CDR2 sequences are MGHDK and SYGVNS. This CDR3 is built from 13 residues. With 7 bases removed from V and 5 bases from J, the gap between germline ends came to 14 bases. The CDR3 sequence: CASTGLGAETQYF. The DNA for the CDR3 is TGTGCCAGCACTGGTCTGGGGGCGGAGACCCAGTACTTC.

This clonotype has more than one count but fewer than ten. The V gene is TRBV6-2 or TRBV6-3, the J gene TRBJ2-4, with 9 bases lining up with TRBD2. The end of the DNA aligns better with TRBJ2-7, so the J call may be wrong. Germline assignment: CDR1 MNHEY and CDR2 SVGEGT. The CDR3 covers 15 residues. The CDR3 nucleotides are TGTGCCAGCAGTTACTGGCTAGCGGGACGGAACGAGCAGTACTTC. It encodes CASSYWLAGRNEQYF.

J is TRBJ2-4 and V is TRBV7-9; D is undetermined. The CDR3 length is 13 residues. Looked up from germline, CDR1 is SEHNR and CDR2 is FQNEAQ (reference sequence). Deletions cut 8 bases from V and 2 bases from J, with 10 bases between. The chain's CDR3 is CASVTETKNIQYF. The CDR3 DNA reads TGTGCCAGCGTGACTGAGACCAAAAACATTCAGTACTTC.

The chain employs TRBV9 and TRBJ2-1, with 7 bases matching TRBD2. V was clipped by 6 bases and J by 2 bases; unmatched bases: 11. Germline lookup yields CDR1 SGDLS and CDR2 YYNGEE. This CDR3 spans 16 amino acids. The CDR3 DNA is TGTGCCAGCACCACCAAAGCGGGGCCCGCCTACAATGAGCAGTTCTTC. Protein: CASTTKAGPAYNEQFF.

This clonotype was observed a handful of times. The rearrangement joins TRBV2 to TRBJ2-6; perhaps TRBD2 as D (5 bases). The V and J ends lost 3 bases and 0 bases respectively, with 9 bases between them. The CDR3 sequence is 16 residues long. CDR1 and CDR2 from the germline V gene are SNHLY and FYNNEI. This CDR3 is CASSELGASGANVLTF. CDR3 nucleotide sequence: TGTGCCAGCAGTGAGTTGGGAGCCTCTGGGGCCAACGTCCTGACTTTC.

This chain uses TRBV20-1 with TRBJ2-2; no clear D gene. Germline CDR1 DFQATT, CDR2 SNEGSKA (reference sequence). The CDR3 runs 11 residues. V was shortened by 6 bases and J by 5 bases, with 7 bases between the two germline ends. CDR3 sequence: CSAPRTGELFF. Written as DNA, the CDR3 is TGCAGTGCGCCTCGGACCGGGGAGCTGTTTTTT.

This chain links TRBV20-1 with TRBJ2-4, with 10 bases matching TRBD1. Near its end, the DNA agrees better with TRBJ2-7, so the J call may be wrong. The CDR3 is made up of 16 amino acids. CDR1 and CDR2 (germline): DFQATT, SNEGSKA (reference sequence). This chain's CDR3 is CSARRDRGLFSYEQYF. CDR3 nucleotides: TGCAGTGCTAGAAGGGACAGGGGTCTTTTCTCCTACGAGCAGTACTTC.

The sample holds a few counts of this clonotype. The V and J genes are TRBV20-1 and TRBJ1-4; the match to TRBD1 covers 12 bases. There are 16 residues in the CDR3. Germline V lookup: CDR1 DFQATT, CDR2 SNEGSKA (reference sequence). J was trimmed by 8 bases and V by 5 bases; bases with no gene match: 12. DNA of the CDR3: TGCAGTGCTCCTTCGGGACAGGGGGCGCTCGGCGAAAAACTGTTTTTT. It specifies CSAPSGQGALGEKLFF.

The genes are TRBV6-2 or TRBV6-3 and TRBJ2-5; 7 nucleotides agree with TRBD1. With 5 bases clipped from V and 2 bases from J, the junction kept 5 bases outside the gene matches. The CDR3 spans 14 residues. Germline CDR1 reads MNHEY; CDR2 reads SVGEGT. The CDR3 region is CASSDGDRQETQYF. The CDR3 bases are TGTGCCAGCAGTGACGGGGACAGACAAGAGACCCAGTACTTC.